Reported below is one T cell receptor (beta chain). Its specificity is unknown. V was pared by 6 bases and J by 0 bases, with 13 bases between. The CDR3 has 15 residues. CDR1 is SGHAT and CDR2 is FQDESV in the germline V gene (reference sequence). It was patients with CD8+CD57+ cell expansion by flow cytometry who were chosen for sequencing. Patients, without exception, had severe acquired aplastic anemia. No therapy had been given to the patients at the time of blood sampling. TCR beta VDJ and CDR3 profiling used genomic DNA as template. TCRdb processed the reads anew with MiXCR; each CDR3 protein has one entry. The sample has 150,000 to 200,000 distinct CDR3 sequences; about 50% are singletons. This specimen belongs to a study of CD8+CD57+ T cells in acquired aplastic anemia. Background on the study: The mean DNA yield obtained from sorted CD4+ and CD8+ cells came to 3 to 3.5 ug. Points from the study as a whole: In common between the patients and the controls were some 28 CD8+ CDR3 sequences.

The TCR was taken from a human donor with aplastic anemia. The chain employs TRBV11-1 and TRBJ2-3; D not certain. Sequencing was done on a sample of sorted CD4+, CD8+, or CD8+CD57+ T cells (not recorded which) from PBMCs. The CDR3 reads CASRPKETSTDTQYF. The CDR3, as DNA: TGTGCCAGCAGACCGAAAGAGACTAGCACAGATACGCAGTATTTT.